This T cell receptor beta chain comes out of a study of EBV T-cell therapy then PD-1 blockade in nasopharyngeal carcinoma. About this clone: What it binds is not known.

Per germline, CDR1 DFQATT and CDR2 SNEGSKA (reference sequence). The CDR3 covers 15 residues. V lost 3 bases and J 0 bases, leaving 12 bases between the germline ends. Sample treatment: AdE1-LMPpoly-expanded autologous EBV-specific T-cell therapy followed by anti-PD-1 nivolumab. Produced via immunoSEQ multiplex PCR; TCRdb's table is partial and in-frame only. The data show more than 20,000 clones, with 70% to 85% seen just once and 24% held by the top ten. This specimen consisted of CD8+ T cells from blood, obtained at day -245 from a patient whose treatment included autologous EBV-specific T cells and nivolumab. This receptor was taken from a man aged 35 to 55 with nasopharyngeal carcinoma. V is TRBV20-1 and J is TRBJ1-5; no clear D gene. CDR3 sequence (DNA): TGCAGTGCTAGTCACGCGGGTTATAGCAATCAGCCCCAGCATTTT. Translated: CSASHAGYSNQPQHF.